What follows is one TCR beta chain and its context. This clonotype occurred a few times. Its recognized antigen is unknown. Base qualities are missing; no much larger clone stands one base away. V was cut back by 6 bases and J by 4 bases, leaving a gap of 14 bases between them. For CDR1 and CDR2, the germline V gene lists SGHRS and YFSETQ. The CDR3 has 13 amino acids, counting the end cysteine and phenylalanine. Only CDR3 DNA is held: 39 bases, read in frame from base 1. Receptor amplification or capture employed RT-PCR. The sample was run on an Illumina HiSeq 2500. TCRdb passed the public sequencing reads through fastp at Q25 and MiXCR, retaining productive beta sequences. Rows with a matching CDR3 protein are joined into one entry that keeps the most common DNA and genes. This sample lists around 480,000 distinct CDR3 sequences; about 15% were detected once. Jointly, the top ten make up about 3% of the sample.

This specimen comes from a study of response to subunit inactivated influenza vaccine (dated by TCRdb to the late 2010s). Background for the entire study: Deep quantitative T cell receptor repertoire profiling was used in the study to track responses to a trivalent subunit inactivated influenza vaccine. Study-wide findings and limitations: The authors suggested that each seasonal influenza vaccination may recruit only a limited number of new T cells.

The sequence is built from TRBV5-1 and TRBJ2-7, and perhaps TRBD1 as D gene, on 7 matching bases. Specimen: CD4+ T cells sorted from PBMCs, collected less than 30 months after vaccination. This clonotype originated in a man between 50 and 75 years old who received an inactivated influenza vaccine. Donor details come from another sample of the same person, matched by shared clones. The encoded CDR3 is CASMDAGGYEQYF. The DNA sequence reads TGCGCCAGCATGGACGCAGGGGGGTACGAGCAGTACTTC.